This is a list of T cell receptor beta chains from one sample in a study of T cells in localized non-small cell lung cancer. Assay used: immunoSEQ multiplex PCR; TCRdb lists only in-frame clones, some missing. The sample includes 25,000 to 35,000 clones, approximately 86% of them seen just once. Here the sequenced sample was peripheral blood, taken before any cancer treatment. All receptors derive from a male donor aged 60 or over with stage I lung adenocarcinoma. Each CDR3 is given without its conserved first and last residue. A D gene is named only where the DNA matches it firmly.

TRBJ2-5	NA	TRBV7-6	ASSLGPWETQY
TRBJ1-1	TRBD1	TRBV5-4	ASSLETGGDTEAF
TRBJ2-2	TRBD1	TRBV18	ASSTRTGHTGELF
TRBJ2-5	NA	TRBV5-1	ASLQGPSAGVQY
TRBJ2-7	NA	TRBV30	AWSHVYEQY
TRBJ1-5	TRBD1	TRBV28	ASSLRTGRQPQH
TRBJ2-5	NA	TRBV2	ASSALLVQETQY
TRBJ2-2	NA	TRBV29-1	SVTWFANTGELF
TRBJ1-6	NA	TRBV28	ASSLPLSPLH
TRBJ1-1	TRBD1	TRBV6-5	ASSQDRGLNTEAF
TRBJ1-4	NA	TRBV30	AWSYGLGEKLF
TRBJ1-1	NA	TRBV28	ASSLGGRPNGAF
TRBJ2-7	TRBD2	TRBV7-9	ASSLDAGGLSSEQY
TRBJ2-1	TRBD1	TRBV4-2	ASSLGGQGTYNEQF
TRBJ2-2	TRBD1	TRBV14	ASSHGQGLRSGELF
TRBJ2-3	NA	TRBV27	ASSSLVITDTQY
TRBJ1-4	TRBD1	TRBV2	ASSTQGAGEKLF
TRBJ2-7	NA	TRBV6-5	ASTRDRDVSYEQY
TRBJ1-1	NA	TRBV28	ASSLPGLGLVRAF
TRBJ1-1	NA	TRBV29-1	SVGHYTSAF
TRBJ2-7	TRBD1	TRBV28	ASSWPGQSSYEQY
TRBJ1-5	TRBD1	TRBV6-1	ASSERQGAQNQPQH
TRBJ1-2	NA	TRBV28	ASSSPGEVHGYT
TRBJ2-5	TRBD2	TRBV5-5	ASSLGFGGASSETQY
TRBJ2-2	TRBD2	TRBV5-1	ASSRGLAGGANTGELF
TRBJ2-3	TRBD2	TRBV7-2	ASSLGRAGGTDTQY
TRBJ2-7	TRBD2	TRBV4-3	ASSPRTSGDWNEQY
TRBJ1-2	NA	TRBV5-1	ASSLQGNEVDGYT
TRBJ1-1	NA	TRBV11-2	ASSLYRNTEAF
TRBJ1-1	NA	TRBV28	ASSLSGAGPNTEAF
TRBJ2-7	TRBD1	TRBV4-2	ASSPGTGSNEQY
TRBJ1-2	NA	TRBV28	ASSLMDSSYT
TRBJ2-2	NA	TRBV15	ATSGLMVGELF
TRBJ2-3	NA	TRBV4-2	ASSQEQSDTQY
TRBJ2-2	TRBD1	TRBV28	ASRPGQVAGELF
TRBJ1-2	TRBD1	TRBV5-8	ASSPGTGNNYGYT
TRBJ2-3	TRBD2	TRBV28	ASSPSLAGGTDTQY
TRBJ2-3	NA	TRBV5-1	ASSLAGALTDTQY
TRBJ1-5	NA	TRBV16	ASSGADSNQPQH
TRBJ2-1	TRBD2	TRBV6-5	ASTGLAGGLAF
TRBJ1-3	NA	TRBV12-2	ASRLKGAPDTIY
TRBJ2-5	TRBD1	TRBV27	ASRRGQVQETQY
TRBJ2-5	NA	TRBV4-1	ASSHLEGGQETQY
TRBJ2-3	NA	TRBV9	ASSVRGARDTQY
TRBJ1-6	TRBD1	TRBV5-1	ASSRGQDNSPLH
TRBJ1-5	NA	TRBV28	ASRGPNQPQH
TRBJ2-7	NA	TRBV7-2	ASRFPGTGYEQY
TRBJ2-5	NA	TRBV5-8	ASSFGPSGVETQY
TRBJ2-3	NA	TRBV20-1	SVASDTQY
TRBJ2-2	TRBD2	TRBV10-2	ASNQRGGYGELF
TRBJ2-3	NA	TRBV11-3	ASSLNVRDTQY
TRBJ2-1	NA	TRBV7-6	ASSFPGDEQF
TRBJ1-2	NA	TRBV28	ASSKTYGYGYT
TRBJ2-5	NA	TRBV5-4	ASSDARTAQETQY
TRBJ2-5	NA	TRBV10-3	AISFSVGETQY
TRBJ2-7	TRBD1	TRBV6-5	ASSGQGRSSYEQY
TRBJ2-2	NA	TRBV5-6	ASRTRGSAGELF
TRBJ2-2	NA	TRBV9	ASSPRRGATGGELF
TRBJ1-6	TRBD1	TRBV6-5	ASSSPGTGGSPLH